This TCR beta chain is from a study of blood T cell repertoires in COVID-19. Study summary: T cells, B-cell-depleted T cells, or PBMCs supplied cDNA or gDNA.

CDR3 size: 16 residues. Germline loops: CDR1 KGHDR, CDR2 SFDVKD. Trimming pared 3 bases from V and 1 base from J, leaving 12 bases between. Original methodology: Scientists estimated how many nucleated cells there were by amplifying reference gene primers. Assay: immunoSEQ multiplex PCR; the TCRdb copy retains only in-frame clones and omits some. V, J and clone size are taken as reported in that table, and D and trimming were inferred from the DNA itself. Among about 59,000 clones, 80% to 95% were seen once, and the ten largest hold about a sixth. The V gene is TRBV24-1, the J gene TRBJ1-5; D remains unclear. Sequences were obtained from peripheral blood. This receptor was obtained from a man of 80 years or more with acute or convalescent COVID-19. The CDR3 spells CATSDGGRVSNQPQHF. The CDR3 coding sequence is TGTGCCACCAGTGATGGAGGGCGTGTGAGCAATCAGCCCCAGCATTTT.